What follows are 4 T cell receptor beta chains derived from one specimen sequenced in a study of T cells in Graves' hyperthyroidism and ophthalmopathy. The CDR3 regions of TCR beta were amplified from RNA transcripts. RT-PCR in the first round (using the HTBI primer set) targeted the TCR CDR3. One entry per CDR3 protein results from TCRdb running MiXCR on the multiplex PCR reads. The sample yields about 400,000 distinct CDR3 sequences, more than 12% seen once. Sequenced sample: blood. The receptors derive from a young woman with Graves' ophthalmopathy.

The sample holds many counts of this clonotype. The chain employs TRBV11-1 and TRBJ1-3; D remains ambiguous. Germline CDR1 and CDR2: SGHAT and FQDESV (reference sequence). The V end was cut by 3 bases, the J end by 2 bases, with 8 bases between. CDR3 length equals 14 residues. CDR3: CASSFGGAGNTIYF. CDR3 coding DNA: TGTGCCAGCAGCTTCGGAGGAGCTGGAAACACCATATATTTT.

This clonotype has ten or more counts. CDR3 protein: CASAEGRQETQYF. The CDR3 region has the DNA TGTGCCAGCGCCGAGGGTAGGCAAGAGACCCAGTACTTC. V usage is TRBV7-3 and J usage is TRBJ2-5, with D maybe TRBD2 (5 bases). CDR1 and CDR2 from the germline V gene are SGHTA and FQGTGA. CDR3 length equals 13 residues. With 8 bases removed from V and 2 bases from J, the gap between germline ends came to 12 bases.

This clonotype has a handful of counts. The chain combines TRBV6-1 with TRBJ1-6; no definite D call. V dropped 6 bases and J dropped 10 bases, with 13 bases sitting between them. The CDR3 runs 13 residues. Germline assignment: CDR1 MNHNS and CDR2 SASEGT. The CDR3 reads CASRAGRESPLHF. The CDR3, as DNA: TGTGCCAGCAGGGCAGGAAGAGAATCACCCCTCCACTTT.

This clonotype was recorded many times. The chain couples TRBV11-1 to TRBJ2-2; D is undetermined. Germline loops: CDR1 SGHAT, CDR2 FQDESV (reference sequence). V was shortened by 3 bases and J by 1 base, with 3 bases between the two germline ends. The CDR3 has 13 amino acids. CDR3 nucleotides: TGTGCCAGCAGCTTGGAGAACACCGGGGAGCTGTTTTTT. Protein: CASSLENTGELFF.